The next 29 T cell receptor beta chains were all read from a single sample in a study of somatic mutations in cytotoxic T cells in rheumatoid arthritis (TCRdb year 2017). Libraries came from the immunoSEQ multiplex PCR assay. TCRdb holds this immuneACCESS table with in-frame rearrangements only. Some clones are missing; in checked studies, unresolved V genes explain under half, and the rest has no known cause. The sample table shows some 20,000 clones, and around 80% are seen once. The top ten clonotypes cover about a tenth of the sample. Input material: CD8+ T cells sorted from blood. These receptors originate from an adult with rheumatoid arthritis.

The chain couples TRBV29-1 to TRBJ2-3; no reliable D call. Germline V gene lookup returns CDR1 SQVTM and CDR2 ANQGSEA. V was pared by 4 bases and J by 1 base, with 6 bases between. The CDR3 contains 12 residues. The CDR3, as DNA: TGCAGCGTTGCCTCAGGCACAGATACGCAGTATTTT. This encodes CSVASGTDTQYF.

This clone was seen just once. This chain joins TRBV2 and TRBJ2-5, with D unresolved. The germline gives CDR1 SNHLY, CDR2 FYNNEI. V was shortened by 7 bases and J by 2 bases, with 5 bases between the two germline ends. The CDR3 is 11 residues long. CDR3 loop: CASTTQETQYF. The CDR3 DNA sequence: TGTGCCAGCACCACACAAGAGACCCAGTACTTC. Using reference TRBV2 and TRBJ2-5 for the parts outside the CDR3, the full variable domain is EPEVTQTPSHQVTQMGQEVILRCVPISNHLYFYWYRQILGQKVEFLVSFYNNEISEKSEIFDDQFSVERPDGSNFTLKIRSTKLEDSAMYFCASTTQETQYFGPGTRLLVL.

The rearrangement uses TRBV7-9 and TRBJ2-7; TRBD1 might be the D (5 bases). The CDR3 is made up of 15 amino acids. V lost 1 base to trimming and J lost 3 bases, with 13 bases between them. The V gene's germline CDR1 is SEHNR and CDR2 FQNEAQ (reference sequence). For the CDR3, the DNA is TGTGCCAGCAGCTTAGTGGGGCTACAGGACTACGAGCAGTACTTC. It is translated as CASSLVGLQDYEQYF. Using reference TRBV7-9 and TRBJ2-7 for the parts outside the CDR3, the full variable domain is DTGVSQNPRHKITKRGQNVTFRCDPISEHNRLYWYRQTLGQGPEFLTYFQNEAQLEKSRLLSDRFSAERPKGSFSTLEIQRTEQGDSAMYLCASSLVGLQDYEQYFGPGTRLTVT.

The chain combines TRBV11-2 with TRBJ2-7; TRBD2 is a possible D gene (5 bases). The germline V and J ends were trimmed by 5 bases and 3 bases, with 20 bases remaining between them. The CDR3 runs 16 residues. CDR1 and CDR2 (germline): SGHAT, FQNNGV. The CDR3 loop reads CASSPGWEMGIYEQYF. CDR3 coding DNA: TGTGCCAGCAGCCCCGGCTGGGAGATGGGAATCTACGAGCAGTACTTC.

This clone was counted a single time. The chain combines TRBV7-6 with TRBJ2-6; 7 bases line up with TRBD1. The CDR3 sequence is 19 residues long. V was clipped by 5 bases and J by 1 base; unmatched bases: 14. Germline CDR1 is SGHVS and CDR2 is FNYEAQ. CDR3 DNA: TGTGCCAGCAGCCTCGACCGACAGGGCCTTCCTTCTGGGGCCAACGTCCTGACTTTC. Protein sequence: CASSLDRQGLPSGANVLTF. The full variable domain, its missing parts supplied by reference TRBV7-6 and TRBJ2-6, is GAGVSQSPRYKVTKRGQDVALRCDPISGHVSLYWYRQALGQGPEFLTYFNYEAQQDKSGLPNDRFSAERPEGSISTLTIQRTEQRDSAMYRCASSLDRQGLPSGANVLTFGAGSRLTVL.

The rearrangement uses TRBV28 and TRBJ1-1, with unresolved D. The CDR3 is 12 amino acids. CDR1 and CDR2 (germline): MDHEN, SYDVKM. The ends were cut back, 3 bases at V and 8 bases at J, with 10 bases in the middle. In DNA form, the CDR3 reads TGTGCCAGCAGTTTTGATTCTGGGGAAGCTTTCTTT. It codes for CASSFDSGEAFF.

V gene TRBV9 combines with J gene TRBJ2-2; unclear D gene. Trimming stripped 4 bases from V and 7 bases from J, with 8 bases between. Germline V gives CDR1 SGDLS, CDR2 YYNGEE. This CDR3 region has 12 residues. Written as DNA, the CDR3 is TGTGCCAGCAGCACCGTAGACGGGGAGCTGTTTTTT. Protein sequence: CASSTVDGELFF.

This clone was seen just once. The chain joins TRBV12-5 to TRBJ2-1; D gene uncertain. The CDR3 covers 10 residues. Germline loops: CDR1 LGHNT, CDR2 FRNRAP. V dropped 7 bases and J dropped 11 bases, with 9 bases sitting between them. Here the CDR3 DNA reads TGTGCTAGTGCGTCGGACCAGCAGTTCTTC. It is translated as CASASDQQFF.

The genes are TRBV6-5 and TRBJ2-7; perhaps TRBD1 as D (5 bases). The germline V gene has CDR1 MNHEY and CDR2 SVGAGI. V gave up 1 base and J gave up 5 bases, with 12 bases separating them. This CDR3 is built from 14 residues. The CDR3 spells CASSYFSRADEQYF. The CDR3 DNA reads TGTGCCAGCAGTTACTTCTCCAGGGCTGACGAGCAGTACTTC.

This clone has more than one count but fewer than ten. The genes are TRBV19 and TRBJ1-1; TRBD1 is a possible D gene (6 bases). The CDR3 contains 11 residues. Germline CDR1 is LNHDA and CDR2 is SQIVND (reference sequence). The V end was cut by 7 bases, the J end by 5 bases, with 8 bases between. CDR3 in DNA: TGTGCCAGTAAAGGGGGGACTGAAGCTTTCTTT. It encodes CASKGGTEAFF.

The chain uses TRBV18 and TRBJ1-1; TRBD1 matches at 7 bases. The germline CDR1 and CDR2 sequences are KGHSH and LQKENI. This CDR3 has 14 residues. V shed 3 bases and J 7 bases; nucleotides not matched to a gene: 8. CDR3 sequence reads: CASSPADRWGEAFF. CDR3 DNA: TGTGCCAGCTCACCGGCGGACAGGTGGGGTGAAGCTTTCTTT.

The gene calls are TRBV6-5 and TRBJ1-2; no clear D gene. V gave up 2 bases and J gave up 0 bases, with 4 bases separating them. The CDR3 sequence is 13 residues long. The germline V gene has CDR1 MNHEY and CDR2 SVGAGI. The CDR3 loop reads CASSYEPNYGYTF. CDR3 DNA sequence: TGTGCCAGCAGTTACGAACCTAACTATGGCTACACCTTC.

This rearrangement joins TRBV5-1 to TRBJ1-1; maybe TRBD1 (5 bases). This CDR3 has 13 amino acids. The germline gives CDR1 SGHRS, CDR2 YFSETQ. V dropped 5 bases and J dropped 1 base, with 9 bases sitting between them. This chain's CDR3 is CASSQTGNTEAFF. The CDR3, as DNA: TGCGCCAGCAGTCAAACAGGGAACACTGAAGCTTTCTTT.

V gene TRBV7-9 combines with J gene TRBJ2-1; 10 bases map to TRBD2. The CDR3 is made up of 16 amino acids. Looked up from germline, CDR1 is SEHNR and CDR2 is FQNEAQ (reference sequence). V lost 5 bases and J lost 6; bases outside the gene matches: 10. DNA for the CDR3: TGTGCCAGCAGCCTCAGGACGGGACTAGCGTCCAATGAGCAGTTCTTC. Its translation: CASSLRTGLASNEQFF. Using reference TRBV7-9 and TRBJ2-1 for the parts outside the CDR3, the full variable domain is DTGVSQNPRHKITKRGQNVTFRCDPISEHNRLYWYRQTLGQGPEFLTYFQNEAQLEKSRLLSDRFSAERPKGSFSTLEIQRTEQGDSAMYLCASSLRTGLASNEQFFGPGTRLTVL.

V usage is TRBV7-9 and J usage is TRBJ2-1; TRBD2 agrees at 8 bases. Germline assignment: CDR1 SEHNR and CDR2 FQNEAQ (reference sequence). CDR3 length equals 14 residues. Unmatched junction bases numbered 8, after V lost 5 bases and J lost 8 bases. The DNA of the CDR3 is TGTGCCAGCAGCCCAAGCGGGGGTTGGTATGAGCAGTTCTTC. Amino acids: CASSPSGGWYEQFF.

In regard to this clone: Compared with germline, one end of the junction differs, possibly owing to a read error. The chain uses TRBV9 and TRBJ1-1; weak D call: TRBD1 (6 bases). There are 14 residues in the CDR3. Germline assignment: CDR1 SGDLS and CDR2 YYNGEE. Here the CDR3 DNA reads TGTGCCAGCAGCGCTGAAGGGGGGAACCCTGAAGCTTTCTTT. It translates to CASSAEGGNPEAFF.

The CDR3 reads CASSLGQTLEAFF. The CDR3 DNA reads as TGTGCCAGCAGTTTGGGGCAGACCCTTGAAGCTTTCTTT. The chain combines TRBV27 with TRBJ1-1; maybe TRBD1 (5 bases). The CDR3 extends over 13 amino acids. Germline V lookup: CDR1 MNHEY, CDR2 SMNVEV (reference sequence). With 3 bases removed from V and 7 bases from J, the gap between germline ends came to 12 bases.

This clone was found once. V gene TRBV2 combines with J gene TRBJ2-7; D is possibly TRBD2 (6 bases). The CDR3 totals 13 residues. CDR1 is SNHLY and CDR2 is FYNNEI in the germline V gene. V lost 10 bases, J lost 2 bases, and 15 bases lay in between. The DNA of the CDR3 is TGTGCCATAACGGGGGACCTGACCTACGAGCAGTACTTC. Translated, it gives CAITGDLTYEQYF.

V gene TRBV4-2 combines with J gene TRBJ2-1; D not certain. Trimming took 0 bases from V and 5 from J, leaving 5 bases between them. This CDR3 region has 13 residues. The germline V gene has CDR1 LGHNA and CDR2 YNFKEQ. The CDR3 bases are TGTGCCAGCAGCCAAGAACCCAACAATGAGCAGTTCTTC. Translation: CASSQEPNNEQFF.

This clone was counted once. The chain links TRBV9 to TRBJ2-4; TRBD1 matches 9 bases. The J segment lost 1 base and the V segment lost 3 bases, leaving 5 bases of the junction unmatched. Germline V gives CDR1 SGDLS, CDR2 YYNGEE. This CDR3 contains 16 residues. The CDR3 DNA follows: TGTGCCAGCAGCGGACAGGGGGGCCGGGCCAAAAACATTCAGTACTTC. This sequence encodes CASSGQGGRAKNIQYF.

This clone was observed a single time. CDR3 residues: CASSDGRHHGYEQYF. CDR3 DNA: TGTGCCAGCAGTGACGGGCGACACCATGGGTACGAGCAGTACTTC. This sequence joins TRBV25-1 and TRBJ2-7; D ambiguous. This CDR3 contains 15 residues. Germline values: CDR1 MGHDK, CDR2 SYGVNS. Trimming removed 3 bases from V and 4 bases from J, with 16 bases in between.

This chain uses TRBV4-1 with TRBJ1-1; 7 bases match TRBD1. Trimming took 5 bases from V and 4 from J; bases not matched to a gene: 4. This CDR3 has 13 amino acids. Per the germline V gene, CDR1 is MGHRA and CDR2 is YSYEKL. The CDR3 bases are TGCGCCAGCAGCTACGACAGGGCCACTGAAGCTTTCTTT. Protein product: CASSYDRATEAFF.

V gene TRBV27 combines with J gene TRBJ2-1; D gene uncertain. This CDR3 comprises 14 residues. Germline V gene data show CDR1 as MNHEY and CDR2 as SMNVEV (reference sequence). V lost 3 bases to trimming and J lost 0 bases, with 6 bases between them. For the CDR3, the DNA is TGTGCCAGCAGTTTTGGAAGCTCCTACAATGAGCAGTTCTTC. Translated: CASSFGSSYNEQFF.

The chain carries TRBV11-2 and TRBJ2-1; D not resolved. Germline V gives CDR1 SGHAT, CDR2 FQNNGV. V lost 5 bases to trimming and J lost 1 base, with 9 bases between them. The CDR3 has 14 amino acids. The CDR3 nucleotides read TGTGCCAGCAGCAAACTTTCGTCCTACAATGAGCAGTTCTTC. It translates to CASSKLSSYNEQFF.

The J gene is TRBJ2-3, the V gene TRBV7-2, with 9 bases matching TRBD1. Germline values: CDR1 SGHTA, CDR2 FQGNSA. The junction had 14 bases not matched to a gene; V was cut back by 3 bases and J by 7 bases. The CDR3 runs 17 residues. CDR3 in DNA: TGTGCCAGCAGCTTGAGTACCCGGGACAGGGTATTAAATACGCAGTATTTT. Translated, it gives CASSLSTRDRVLNTQYF.

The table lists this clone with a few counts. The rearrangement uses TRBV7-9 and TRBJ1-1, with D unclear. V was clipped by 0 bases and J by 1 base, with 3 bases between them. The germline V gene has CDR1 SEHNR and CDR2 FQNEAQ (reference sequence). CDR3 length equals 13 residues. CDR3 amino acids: CASSLAGNTEAFF. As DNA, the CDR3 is TGTGCCAGCAGCTTAGCAGGGAACACTGAAGCTTTCTTT.

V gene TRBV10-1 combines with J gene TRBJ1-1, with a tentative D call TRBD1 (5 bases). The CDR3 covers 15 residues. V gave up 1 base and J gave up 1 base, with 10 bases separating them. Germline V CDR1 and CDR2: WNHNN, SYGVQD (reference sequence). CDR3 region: CASSEFPGGNTEAFF. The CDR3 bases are TGCGCCAGCAGTGAGTTCCCGGGGGGGAACACTGAAGCTTTCTTT.

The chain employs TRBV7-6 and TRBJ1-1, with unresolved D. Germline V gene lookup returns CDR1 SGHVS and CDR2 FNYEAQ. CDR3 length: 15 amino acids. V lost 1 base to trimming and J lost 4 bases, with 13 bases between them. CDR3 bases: TGTGCCAGCAGCTTAGGTATGGGGAGGAGCACTGAAGCTTTCTTT. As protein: CASSLGMGRSTEAFF.

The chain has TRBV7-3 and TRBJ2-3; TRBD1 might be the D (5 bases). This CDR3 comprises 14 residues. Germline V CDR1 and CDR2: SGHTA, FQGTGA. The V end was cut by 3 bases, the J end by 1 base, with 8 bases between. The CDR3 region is CASSFQGGTDTQYF. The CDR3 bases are TGTGCCAGCAGCTTCCAGGGTGGCACAGATACGCAGTATTTT.